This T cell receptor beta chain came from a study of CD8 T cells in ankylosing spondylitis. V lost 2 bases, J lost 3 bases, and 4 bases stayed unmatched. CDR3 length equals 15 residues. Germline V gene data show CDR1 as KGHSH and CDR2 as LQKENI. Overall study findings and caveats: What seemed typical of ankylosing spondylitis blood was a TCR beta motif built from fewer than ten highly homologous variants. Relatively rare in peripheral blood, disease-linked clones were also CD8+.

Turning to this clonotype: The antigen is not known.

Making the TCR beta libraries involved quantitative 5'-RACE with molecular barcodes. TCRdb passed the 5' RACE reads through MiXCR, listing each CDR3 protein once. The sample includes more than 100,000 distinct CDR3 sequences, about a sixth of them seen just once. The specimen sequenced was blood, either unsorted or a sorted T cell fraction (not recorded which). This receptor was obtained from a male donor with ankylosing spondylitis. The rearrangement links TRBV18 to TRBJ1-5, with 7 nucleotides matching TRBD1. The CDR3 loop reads CASSPEQGFNQPQHF. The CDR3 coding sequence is TGTGCCAGCTCACCAGAACAGGGGTTCAATCAGCCCCAGCATTTT.